This TCR beta chain originates from a study of radiation and T cells in renal cell carcinoma. Here immunoSEQ multiplex PCR was the method, and the copy in TCRdb shows in-frame clones only, minus some. The sample has fewer than 200,000 clones, approximately 90% seen once; the top ten hold about 10%. Whole-study results and caveats: In blood, top tumor clones expanded by 2 weeks, shrinking by 4. Without pretreatment biopsies, baseline tumor clonotype presence was undetermined.

Stated time point: blood 4 weeks post-SBRT, at nephrectomy. Treatment meaning: 15 Gy SBRT to primary tumor, nephrectomy 4 weeks later. Nephrectomy followed 15 Gy stereotactic body radiation by 4 weeks. The tumor was a clear cell renal cell carcinoma. A remark on this clone: Its antigen is unidentified.

Trimming shortened V by 5 bases and J by 7 bases, and 9 bases separated the two germline ends. Per germline, CDR1 SGHTA and CDR2 FQGNSA. The CDR3 is 11 amino acids. The chain joins TRBV7-2 to TRBJ2-7; D not certain. Sequencing used blood, obtained from a patient whose treatment included radiotherapy and nephrectomy. The origin of this receptor is a woman in her fifties or sixties with renal cell carcinoma. The CDR3 loop reads CASSIHSEQYF. CDR3 DNA sequence: TGTGCCAGCAGCATACACAGTGAGCAGTACTTC.